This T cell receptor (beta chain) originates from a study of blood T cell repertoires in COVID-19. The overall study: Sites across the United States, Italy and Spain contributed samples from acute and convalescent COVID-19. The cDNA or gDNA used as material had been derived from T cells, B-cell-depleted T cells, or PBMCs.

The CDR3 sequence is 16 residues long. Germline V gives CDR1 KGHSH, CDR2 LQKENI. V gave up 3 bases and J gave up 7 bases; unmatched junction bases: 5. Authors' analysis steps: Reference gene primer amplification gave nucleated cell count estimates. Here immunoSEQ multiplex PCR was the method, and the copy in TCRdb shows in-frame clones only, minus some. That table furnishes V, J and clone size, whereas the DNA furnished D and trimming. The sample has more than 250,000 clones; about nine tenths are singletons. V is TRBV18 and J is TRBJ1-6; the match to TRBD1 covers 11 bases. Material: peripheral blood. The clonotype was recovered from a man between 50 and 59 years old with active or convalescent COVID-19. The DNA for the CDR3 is TGTGCCAGCTCACCCGGACAGGGGGCAGGGAATTCACCCCTCCACTTT. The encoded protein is CASSPGQGAGNSPLHF.